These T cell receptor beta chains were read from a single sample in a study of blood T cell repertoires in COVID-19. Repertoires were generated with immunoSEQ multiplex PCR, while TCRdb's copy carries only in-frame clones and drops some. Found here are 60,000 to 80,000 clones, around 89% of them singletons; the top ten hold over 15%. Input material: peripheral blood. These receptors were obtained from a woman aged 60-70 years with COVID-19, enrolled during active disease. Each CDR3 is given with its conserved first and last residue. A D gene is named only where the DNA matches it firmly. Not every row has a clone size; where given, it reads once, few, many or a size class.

TGTGCCAGCAGCTTAGGACAGTGGAATCAGCCCCAGCATTTT	CASSLGQWNQPQHF	few	TRBJ1-5	NA	TRBV7-2
TGTGCCAGCAGTTACAGAGGACAAAGTAGTCCTGGCTACACCTTC	CASSYRGQSSPGYTF	NA	TRBJ1-2	NA	TRBV6-5
TGTGCCAGTAGTACCCGGGAAGGGAGTAATCAGCCCCAGCATTTT	CASSTREGSNQPQHF	NA	TRBJ1-5	NA	TRBV19
TGTGCCACCAGCAGGGCTTATGAGCAGTTCTTC	CATSRAYEQFF	NA	TRBJ2-1	NA	TRBV15
TGTGCCAGCAGCCAAGGGACAGACTCTGGAAACACCATATATTTT	CASSQGTDSGNTIYF	once	TRBJ1-3	NA	TRBV3-1/TRBV3-2
TGTGCCAGCAGCCCAGGTCCTATGGAGACCCAGTACTTC	CASSPGPMETQYF	NA	TRBJ2-5	NA	TRBV7-2
TGCGCCAGCAGCCGGGGACAGGGATTGAACGAGCAGTACTTC	CASSRGQGLNEQYF	NA	TRBJ2-7	TRBD1	TRBV5-1
TGTGCCAGCAGCTCGACAGGGGGAGGAACTGAAGCTTTCTTT	CASSSTGGGTEAFF	NA	TRBJ1-1	TRBD1	TRBV7-9
TGTGCCAGTAAAAGACAGGGGGGAACTGAAGCTTTCTTT	CASKRQGGTEAFF	NA	TRBJ1-1	TRBD1	TRBV19
TGCGCCAGCAGCCAAGATCCAGTGTCGGCGGGCGAAAAACTGTTTTTT	CASSQDPVSAGEKLFF	NA	TRBJ1-4	NA	TRBV4-1
TGTGCCAGCAGCTTGGAAACTCAGGCTCTAGCCAAAAACATTCAGTACTTC	CASSLETQALAKNIQYF	NA	TRBJ2-4	NA	TRBV7-3
TGTGCCAGCAGCTTAGTTTTCGCGGAGCCCCAGCATTTT	CASSLVFAEPQHF	NA	TRBJ1-5	NA	TRBV7-2
TGTGCCAGCAAGACTGCCGGGGTGAACTATGGCTACACCTTC	CASKTAGVNYGYTF	NA	TRBJ1-2	NA	TRBV27
TGTGCCAGCAGCTTGAGGATTAGCTACGAGCAGTACTTC	CASSLRISYEQYF	NA	TRBJ2-7	NA	TRBV7-2
TGTGCCAGCAGCCAAGCAGGGGCTTTGGATGGCTACACCTTC	CASSQAGALDGYTF	NA	TRBJ1-2	NA	TRBV3-1/TRBV3-2
TGTGCCAGCAAGGTGGGAGGAAACACCGGGGAGCTGTTTTTT	CASKVGGNTGELFF	NA	TRBJ2-2	NA	TRBV6-5
TGTGCCAGCAGCTACTTCAGGGATACTGAAGCTTTCTTT	CASSYFRDTEAFF	NA	TRBJ1-1	NA	TRBV28